The present TCR beta chain was sequenced within a study of early T cells in non-severe SARS-CoV-2 infection (dated by TCRdb to about 2021). A note on the overall study: Because TCR sequencing was done on bulk RNA from unsorted whole blood, the alpha and beta chains could not be paired.

Library preparation used 5' RACE. Data came from a NextSeq 500. To correct for sequencing error and PCR bias, the TCR library protocol tagged individual cDNA molecules with unique molecular identifiers. Sequencing covered both TCR alpha and beta chains, and within each sample the abundances of alpha and beta sequences were tightly co-correlated. Under the source paper's analysis protocol: Decombinator V4 was used to perform V gene, J gene and CDR3 annotation of TCR sequences. TCRs were defined as expanded if a significant change between any two time points was detected under a Poisson model with p below 0.0001. TCR abundances were normalised to the total number of TCRs sequenced per sample and were expressed as counts per million. MAIT TCRs were defined by TRAV1-2 paired with TRAJ12, TRAJ20 or TRAJ33, and iNKT TCRs by TRAV10 paired with TRAJ18. A search of VDJdb, accessed on 1 November 2021, was run for TCRs annotated to CMV, EBV and SARS-CoV-2, with TCRs annotated for multiple antigens excluded. TCRdb reran the public reads through fastp at Q25 and MiXCR, keeping productive beta chains. Each CDR3 protein gets just one entry, which takes the most common genes and DNA from the rows behind it. The V and J calls here are based on TCRdb, not the publication. Present in this sample are about 100,000 distinct CDR3 sequences, roughly 13% of which were seen just once. The ten most abundant clones make up approximately 2.3% of the sample.

General conclusions and limits of the study: Matching against VDJdb was skewed toward anti-spike CD8 responses, likely underestimated virus-specific expansions, and missed private and CD4 specificities.

V is clipped by 3 bases and J by 5 bases, and the sequence between their germline boundaries is 8 bases long. The germline V gene yields SGHRS for CDR1 and YFSETQ for CDR2. The CDR3 spans 13 residues, from the cysteine through the phenylalanine. Solely the CDR3 DNA is kept, with 39 bases framed from the first base. This was a case-control study nested in a cohort of healthcare workers in London, UK, who had nasopharyngeal swab PCR tests and blood samples taken every week. Between 23 and 31 March 2020, the week of the UK lockdown, healthcare workers were enrolled and then followed up weekly for as long as 16 weeks. Many counts were recorded for this clonotype. No cognate antigen has been identified for it. No base quality information exists; no much larger clone differs at one position.

The sequence was obtained from an adult who was a healthcare worker with PCR-confirmed SARS-CoV-2 infection or an uninfected control (not recorded which). This chain joins TRBV5-1 to TRBJ2-2, and TRBD1 may be the D gene, going by 6 matching bases. Material for sequencing was whole blood. This receptor carries the CDR3 CASSSQGTGELFF. The DNA sequence is TGCGCCAGCAGCTCACAGGGAACCGGGGAGCTGTTTTTT. Reference TRBV5-1 and TRBJ2-2 proteins supply the regions before and after the CDR3; the full variable domain is: KAGVTQTPRYLIKTRGQQVTLSCSPISGHRSVSWYQQTPGQGLQFLFEYFSETQRNKGNFPGRFSGRQFSNSRSEMNVSTLELGDSALYLCASSSQGTGELFFGEGSRLTVL.